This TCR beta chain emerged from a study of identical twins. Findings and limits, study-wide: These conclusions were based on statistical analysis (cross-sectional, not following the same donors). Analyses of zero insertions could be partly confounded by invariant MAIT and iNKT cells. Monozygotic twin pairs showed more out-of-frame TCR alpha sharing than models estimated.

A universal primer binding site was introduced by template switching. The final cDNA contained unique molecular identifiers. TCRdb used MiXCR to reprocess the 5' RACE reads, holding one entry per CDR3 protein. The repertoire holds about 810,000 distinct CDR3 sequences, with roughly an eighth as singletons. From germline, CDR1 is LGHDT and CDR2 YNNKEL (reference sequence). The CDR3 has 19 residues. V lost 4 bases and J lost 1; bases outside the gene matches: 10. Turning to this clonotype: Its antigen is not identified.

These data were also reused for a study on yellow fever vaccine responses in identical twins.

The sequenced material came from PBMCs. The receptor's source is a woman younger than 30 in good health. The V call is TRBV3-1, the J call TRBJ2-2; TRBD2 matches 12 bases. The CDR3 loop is CASSPHASGRVGNTGELFF. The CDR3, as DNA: TGTGCCAGCAGCCCGCACGCTAGCGGGAGGGTGGGGAACACCGGGGAGCTGTTTTTT.